The subject of this entry is one T cell receptor beta chain. The assay was immunoSEQ multiplex PCR, and TCRdb's table has in-frame clones only and misses some. The data contain hundreds of thousands of clones, 90% to 95% of them singletons. As defined, naive CD8 cells were CD45RO-negative and positively selected for CCR7, with terminally differentiated effector memory CD45RA+ cells excluded. The sample originates from a study of shared clonotypes between healthy human individuals. This CDR3 has 14 residues. CDR1 is ENHRY, CDR2 SYGVKD, per germline. Trimming cost V 3 bases and J 6 bases; bases outside gene matches: 6.

The receptor was derived from a man aged 25-40 years in good health. The sample was naive CD8+ T cells sorted from blood. The chain couples TRBV10-3 to TRBJ2-7; 9 bases match TRBD1. CDR3 protein: CAISEGTGLVEQYF. The CDR3 DNA follows: TGTGCCATCAGTGAAGGGACAGGGTTGGTCGAGCAGTACTTC.